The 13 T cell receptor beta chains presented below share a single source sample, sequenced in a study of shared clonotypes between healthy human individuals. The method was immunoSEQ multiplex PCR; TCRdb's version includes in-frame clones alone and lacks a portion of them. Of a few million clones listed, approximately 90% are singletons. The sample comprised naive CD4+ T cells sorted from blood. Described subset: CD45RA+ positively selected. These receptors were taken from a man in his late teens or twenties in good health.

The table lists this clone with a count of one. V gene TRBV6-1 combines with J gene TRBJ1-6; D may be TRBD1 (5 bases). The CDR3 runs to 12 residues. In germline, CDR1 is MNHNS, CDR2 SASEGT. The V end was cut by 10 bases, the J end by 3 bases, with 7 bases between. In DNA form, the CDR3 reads TGTGCCACCAGGGTCTATAATTCACCCCTCCACTTT. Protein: CATRVYNSPLHF.

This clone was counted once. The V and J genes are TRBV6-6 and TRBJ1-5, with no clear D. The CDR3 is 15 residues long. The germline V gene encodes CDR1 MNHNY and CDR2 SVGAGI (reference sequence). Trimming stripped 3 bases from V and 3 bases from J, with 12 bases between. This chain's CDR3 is CASSYEGVANQPQHF. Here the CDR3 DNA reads TGTGCCAGCAGTTATGAAGGTGTCGCCAATCAGCCCCAGCATTTT.

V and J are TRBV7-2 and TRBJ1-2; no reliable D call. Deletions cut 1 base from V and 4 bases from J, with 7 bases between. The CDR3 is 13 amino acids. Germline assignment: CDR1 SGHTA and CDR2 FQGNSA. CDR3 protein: CASSLGIAYGYTF. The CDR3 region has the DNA TGTGCCAGCAGCTTAGGAATTGCCTATGGCTACACCTTC.

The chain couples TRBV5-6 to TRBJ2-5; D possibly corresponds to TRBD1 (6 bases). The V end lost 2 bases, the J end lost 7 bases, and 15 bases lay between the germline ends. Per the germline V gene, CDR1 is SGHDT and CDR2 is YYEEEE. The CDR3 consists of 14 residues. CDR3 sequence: CASSFSQGLGTQYF. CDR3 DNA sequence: TGTGCCAGCAGCTTTTCTCAGGGGCTAGGGACCCAGTACTTC.

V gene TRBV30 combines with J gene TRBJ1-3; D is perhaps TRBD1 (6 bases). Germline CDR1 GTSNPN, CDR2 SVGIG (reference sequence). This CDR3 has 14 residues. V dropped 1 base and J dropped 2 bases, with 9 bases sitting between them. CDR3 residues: CAWSGGLAGNTIYF. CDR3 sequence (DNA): TGTGCCTGGAGTGGGGGGCTGGCTGGAAACACCATATATTTT.

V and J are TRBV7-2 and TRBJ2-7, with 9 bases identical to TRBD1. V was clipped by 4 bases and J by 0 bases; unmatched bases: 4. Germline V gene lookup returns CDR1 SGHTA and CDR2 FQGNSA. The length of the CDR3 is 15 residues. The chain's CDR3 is CASSYGTGSSYEQYF. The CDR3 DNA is TGTGCCAGCAGCTACGGGACAGGGAGCTCCTACGAGCAGTACTTC.

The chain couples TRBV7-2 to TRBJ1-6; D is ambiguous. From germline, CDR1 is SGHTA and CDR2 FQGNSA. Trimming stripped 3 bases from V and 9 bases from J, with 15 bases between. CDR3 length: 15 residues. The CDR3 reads CASSFDSTYPSPLHF. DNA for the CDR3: TGTGCCAGCAGCTTTGACTCAACTTACCCTTCACCCCTCCACTTT.

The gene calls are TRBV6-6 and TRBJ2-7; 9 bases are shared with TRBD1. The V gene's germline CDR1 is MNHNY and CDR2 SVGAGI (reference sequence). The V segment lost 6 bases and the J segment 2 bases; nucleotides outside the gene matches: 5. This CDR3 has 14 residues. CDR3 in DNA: TGTGCCAGCAGGACGGGACAGGGTACCTACGAGCAGTACTTC. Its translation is CASRTGQGTYEQYF.

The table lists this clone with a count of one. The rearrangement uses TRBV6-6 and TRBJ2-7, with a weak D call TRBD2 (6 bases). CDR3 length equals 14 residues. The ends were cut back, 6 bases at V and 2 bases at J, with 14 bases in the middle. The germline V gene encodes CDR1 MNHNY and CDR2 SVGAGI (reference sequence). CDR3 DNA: TGTGCCAGCAGCCCGAAGGGAGGTACCTACGAGCAGTACTTC. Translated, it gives CASSPKGGTYEQYF.

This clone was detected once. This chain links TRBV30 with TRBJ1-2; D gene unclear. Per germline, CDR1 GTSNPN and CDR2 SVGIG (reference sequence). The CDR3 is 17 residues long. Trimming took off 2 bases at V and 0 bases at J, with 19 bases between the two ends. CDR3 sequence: CAWSPWGGWAPNYGYTF. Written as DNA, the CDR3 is TGTGCCTGGAGTCCCTGGGGAGGGTGGGCGCCTAACTATGGCTACACCTTC.

CDR3 nucleotide sequence: TGTGCCAGCACCAAGGACCTCTACGAGCAGTACTTC. Its protein product is CASTKDLYEQYF. The rearrangement links TRBV2 to TRBJ2-7; D not certain. The CDR3 runs to 12 residues. Germline-derived CDR1 and CDR2 are SNHLY and FYNNEI. V lost 7 bases and J lost 3, with 10 bases in between.

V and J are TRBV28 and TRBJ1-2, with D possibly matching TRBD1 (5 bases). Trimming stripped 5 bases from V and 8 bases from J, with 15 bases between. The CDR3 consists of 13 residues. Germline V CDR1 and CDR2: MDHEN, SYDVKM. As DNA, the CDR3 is TGTGCCAGCAGTCTCCGGGGGGGGAAAGGCTACACCTTC. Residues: CASSLRGGKGYTF.

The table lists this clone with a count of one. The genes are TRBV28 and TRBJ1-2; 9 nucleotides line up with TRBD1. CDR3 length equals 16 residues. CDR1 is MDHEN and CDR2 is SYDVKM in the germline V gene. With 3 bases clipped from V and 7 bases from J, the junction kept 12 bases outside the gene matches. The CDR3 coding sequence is TGTGCCAGCAGTTTCCCCCAGGACAGGGGAATAGGTGGCTACACCTTC. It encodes CASSFPQDRGIGGYTF.